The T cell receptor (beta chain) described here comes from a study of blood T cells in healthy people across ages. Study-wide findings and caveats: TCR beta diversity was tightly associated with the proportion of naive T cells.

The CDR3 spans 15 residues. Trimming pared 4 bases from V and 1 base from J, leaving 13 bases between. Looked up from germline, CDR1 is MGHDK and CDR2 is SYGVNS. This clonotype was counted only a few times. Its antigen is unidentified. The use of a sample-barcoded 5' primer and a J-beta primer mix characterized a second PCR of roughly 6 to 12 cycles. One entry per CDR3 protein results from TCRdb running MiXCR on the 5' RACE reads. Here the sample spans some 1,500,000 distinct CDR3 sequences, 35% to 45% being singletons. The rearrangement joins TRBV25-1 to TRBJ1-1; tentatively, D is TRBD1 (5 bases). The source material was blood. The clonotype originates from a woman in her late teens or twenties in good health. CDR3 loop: CASSAGGGRNTEAFF. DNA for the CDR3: TGTGCCAGCAGTGCCGGCGGGGGGAGGAACACTGAAGCTTTCTTT.